The rows below give T cell receptor beta chains drawn from one sample of a study of cytomegalovirus exposure and HLA in healthy donors. Assay used: immunoSEQ multiplex PCR; TCRdb lists only in-frame clones, some missing. This table holds about 210,000 clones, about 80% found once. Sequenced input: PBMCs. The receptors stem from a man in his forties in good health and CMV-seropositive. Each CDR3 is given with its conserved first and last residue. Size tells how often a clone was seen (once, few, many) or the class of an expanded clone, and some rows leave it out.

clone_size: few
j_call: TRBJ2-3
v_call: TRBV25-1
cdr3_aa: CASSVYRGIDTQYF

clone_size: NA
j_call: TRBJ2-5
v_call: TRBV5-1
cdr3_aa: CASSNTGGSLETQYF

clone_size: NA
j_call: TRBJ1-2
v_call: TRBV5-6
cdr3_aa: CASQGTDYGYTF

clone_size: once
j_call: TRBJ2-5
v_call: TRBV4-1
cdr3_aa: CASSQEVAGGRRETQYF

clone_size: NA
j_call: TRBJ2-3
v_call: TRBV7-2
cdr3_aa: CASSQTGGGTDTQYF

clone_size: NA
j_call: NA
v_call: TRBV2
cdr3_aa: CASSPSPNYEQYF

clone_size: NA
j_call: TRBJ2-1
v_call: TRBV10-3
cdr3_aa: CAISETSGSNEQFF

clone_size: once
j_call: TRBJ2-1
v_call: TRBV6-5
cdr3_aa: CASGRTSGRANEQFF

clone_size: NA
j_call: TRBJ2-5
v_call: TRBV27
cdr3_aa: CASSPNTGAGETQYF

clone_size: NA
j_call: TRBJ1-2
v_call: TRBV19
cdr3_aa: CASSRGQVANYGYTF

clone_size: NA
j_call: TRBJ2-3
v_call: TRBV29-1
cdr3_aa: CSVDMAYTDTQYF

clone_size: NA
j_call: TRBJ2-5
v_call: TRBV7-9
cdr3_aa: CASSLDPGGETQYF

clone_size: NA
j_call: TRBJ1-1
v_call: TRBV9
cdr3_aa: CASSVVGGEAFF

clone_size: once
j_call: TRBJ2-2
v_call: TRBV11-2
cdr3_aa: CASSPRRQGLAGGGRELFF

clone_size: NA
j_call: TRBJ2-5
v_call: TRBV11-1
cdr3_aa: CASSFPDRGQKETQYF

clone_size: NA
j_call: TRBJ1-6
v_call: TRBV7-8
cdr3_aa: CASSLAQSGGSGSPLHF

clone_size: few
j_call: TRBJ1-5
v_call: TRBV2
cdr3_aa: CASRAGNSNQPQHF

clone_size: NA
j_call: TRBJ2-3
v_call: TRBV5-1
cdr3_aa: CASSSPMSVSGGRTDTQYF

clone_size: once
j_call: TRBJ2-5
v_call: TRBV25-1
cdr3_aa: CASSEPTGEETQYF

clone_size: NA
j_call: TRBJ1-2
v_call: TRBV12-5
cdr3_aa: CASGLVRGGSYGYTF

clone_size: NA
j_call: TRBJ2-3
v_call: TRBV5-1
cdr3_aa: CASSLISGGPTDTQYF

clone_size: NA
j_call: TRBJ2-3
v_call: TRBV10-2
cdr3_aa: CASSELATDTQYF

clone_size: NA
j_call: NA
v_call: TRBV7-2
cdr3_aa: CASSTTHRGRDSYEQYF

clone_size: NA
j_call: TRBJ2-3
v_call: TRBV10-3
cdr3_aa: CAIGQGLDTQYF

clone_size: NA
j_call: TRBJ2-6
v_call: TRBV2
cdr3_aa: CASSEVRLAGIRGANVLTF

clone_size: once
j_call: TRBJ1-1
v_call: TRBV5-8
cdr3_aa: CASSFYQGLNTEAFF

clone_size: NA
j_call: TRBJ2-7
v_call: TRBV18
cdr3_aa: CASSPRTGEPYEQYF

clone_size: NA
j_call: TRBJ2-3
v_call: TRBV4-1
cdr3_aa: CASSQDLAGLGSDTQYF

clone_size: few
j_call: TRBJ2-7
v_call: TRBV7-9
cdr3_aa: CASRTGDEQYF

clone_size: NA
j_call: TRBJ1-4
v_call: TRBV28
cdr3_aa: CASSLPDRVPNEKLFF

clone_size: NA
j_call: TRBJ2-2
v_call: TRBV2
cdr3_aa: CASSSTGPAGGELFF

clone_size: NA
j_call: TRBJ2-2
v_call: TRBV10-2
cdr3_aa: CASSDRTPTGELFF

clone_size: NA
j_call: TRBJ2-3
v_call: TRBV5-4
cdr3_aa: CASSRERGSTDTQYF

clone_size: NA
j_call: TRBJ1-5
v_call: TRBV7-2
cdr3_aa: CASSRDSNQPQHF

clone_size: few
j_call: TRBJ1-6
v_call: TRBV10-3
cdr3_aa: CAISATGGNSPLHF

clone_size: NA
j_call: TRBJ2-5
v_call: TRBV5-4
cdr3_aa: CASSFPTSGQETQYF

clone_size: NA
j_call: TRBJ2-7
v_call: TRBV7-2
cdr3_aa: CASTLQGTPLSEQYF